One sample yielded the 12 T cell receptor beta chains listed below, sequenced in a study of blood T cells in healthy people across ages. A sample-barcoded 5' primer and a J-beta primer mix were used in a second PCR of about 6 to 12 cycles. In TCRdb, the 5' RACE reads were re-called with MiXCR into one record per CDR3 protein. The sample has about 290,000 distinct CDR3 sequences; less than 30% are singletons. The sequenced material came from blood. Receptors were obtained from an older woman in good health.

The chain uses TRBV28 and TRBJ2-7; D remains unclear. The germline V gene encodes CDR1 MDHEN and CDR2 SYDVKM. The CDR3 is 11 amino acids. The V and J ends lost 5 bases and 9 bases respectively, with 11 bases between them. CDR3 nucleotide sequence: TGTGCCAGCAGTACCTCGCACGGGCAGTACTTC. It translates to CASSTSHGQYF.

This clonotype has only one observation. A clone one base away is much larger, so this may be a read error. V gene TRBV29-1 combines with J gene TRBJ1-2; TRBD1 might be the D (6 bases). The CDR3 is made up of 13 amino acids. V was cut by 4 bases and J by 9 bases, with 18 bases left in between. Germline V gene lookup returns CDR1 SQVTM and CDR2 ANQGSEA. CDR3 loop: CSVVGQKTWSYTF. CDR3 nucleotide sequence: TGCAGCGTTGTGGGACAAAAAACCTGGAGCTACACCTTC.

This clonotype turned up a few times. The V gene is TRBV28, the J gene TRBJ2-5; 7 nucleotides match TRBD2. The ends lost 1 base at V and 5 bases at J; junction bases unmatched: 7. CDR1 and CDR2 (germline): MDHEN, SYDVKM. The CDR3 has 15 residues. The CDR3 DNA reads TGTGCCAGCAGTTTATTCAGCATCGGGAGGGAGACCCAGTACTTC. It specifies CASSLFSIGRETQYF.

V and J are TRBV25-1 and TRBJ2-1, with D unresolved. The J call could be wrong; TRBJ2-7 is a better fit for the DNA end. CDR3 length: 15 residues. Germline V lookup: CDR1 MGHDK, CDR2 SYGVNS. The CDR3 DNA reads TGTGCCACCGCGAAGATTGACTCGTACGCCTACGAGCAGTACTTC. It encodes CATAKIDSYAYEQYF.

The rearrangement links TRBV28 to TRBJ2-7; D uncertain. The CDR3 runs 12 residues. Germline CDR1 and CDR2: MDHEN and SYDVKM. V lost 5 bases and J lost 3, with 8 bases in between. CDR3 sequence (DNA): TGTGCCAGCAGTAAGCAGGTCTACGAGCAGTACTTC. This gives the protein CASSKQVYEQYF.

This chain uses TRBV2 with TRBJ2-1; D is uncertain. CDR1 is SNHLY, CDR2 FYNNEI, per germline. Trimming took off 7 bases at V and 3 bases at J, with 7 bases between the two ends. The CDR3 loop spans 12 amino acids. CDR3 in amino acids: CASIADYNEQFF. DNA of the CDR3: TGTGCCAGCATCGCGGACTACAATGAGCAGTTCTTC.

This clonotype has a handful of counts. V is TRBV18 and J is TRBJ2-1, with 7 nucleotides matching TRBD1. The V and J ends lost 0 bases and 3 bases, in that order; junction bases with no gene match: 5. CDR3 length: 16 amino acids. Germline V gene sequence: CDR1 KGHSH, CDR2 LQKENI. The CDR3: CASSPPRQGNYNEQFF. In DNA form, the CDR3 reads TGTGCCAGCTCACCACCACGACAGGGTAACTACAATGAGCAGTTCTTC.

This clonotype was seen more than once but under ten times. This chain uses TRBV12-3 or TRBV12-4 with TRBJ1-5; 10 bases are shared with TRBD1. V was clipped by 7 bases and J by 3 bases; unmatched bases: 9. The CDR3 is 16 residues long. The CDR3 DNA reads TGTGCCAGCACCTTGGGGGGACAGGGGCACAATCAGCCCCAGCATTTT. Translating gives CASTLGGQGHNQPQHF.

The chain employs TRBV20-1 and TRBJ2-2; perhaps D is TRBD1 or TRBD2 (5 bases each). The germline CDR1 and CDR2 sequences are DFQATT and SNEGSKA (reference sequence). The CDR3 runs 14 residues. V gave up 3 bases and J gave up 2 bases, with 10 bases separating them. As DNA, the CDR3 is TGCAGTGCTAGGGGGACGCTAAACACCGGGGAGCTGTTTTTT. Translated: CSARGTLNTGELFF.

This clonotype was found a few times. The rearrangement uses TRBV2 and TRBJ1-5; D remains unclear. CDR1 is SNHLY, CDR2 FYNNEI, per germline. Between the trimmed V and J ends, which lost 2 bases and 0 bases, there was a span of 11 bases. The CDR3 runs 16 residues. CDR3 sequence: CASSESGRYSNQPQHF. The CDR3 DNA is TGTGCCAGCAGTGAAAGTGGTAGATATAGCAATCAGCCCCAGCATTTT.

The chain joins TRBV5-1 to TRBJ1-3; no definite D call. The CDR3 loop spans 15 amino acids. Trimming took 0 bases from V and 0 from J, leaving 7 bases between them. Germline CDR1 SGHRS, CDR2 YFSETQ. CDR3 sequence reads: CASSLELSSGNTIYF. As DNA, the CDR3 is TGCGCCAGCAGCTTGGAGCTGAGCTCTGGAAACACCATATATTTT.

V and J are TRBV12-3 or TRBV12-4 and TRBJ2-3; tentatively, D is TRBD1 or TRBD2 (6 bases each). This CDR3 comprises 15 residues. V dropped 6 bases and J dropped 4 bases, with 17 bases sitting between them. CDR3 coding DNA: TGTGCCAGCAGCGCCGTAGGGGGAGGAGCAGATACGCAGTATTTT. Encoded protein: CASSAVGGGADTQYF.